This T cell receptor beta chain was obtained from a study of cytomegalovirus exposure and HLA in healthy donors. As for the study in general: Membership in the Caucasian-associated ancestry cluster was found for about four fifths of fewer than 450 genotyped donors. Findings of the study overall: Donors belonging to an Asian-associated ancestry cluster reportedly showed fewer N-insertions in productive TCRs than the roughly 680-donor mean, according to what a later analysis found. Most subjects' HLA-A and HLA-B alleles were reportedly predicted from TCR beta sequences.

The CDR3 covers 17 residues. J gave up 1 base and V 1 base, and 7 bases lay outside the gene matches. Germline-derived CDR1 and CDR2 are MDHEN and SYDVKM. PCR primers comprised 60 Vbeta and 13 Jbeta primers. Method: immunoSEQ multiplex PCR; TCRdb's copy keeps in-frame clones and lacks some. The sample holds around 140,000 clones; roughly 82% are singletons and the top ten take about 3.2%. To note about this clone: Its antigen remains unknown.

Sequenced input: PBMCs. The gene calls are TRBV28 and TRBJ1-1; TRBD1 matches at 9 bases. This sequence was found in a man between 18 and 29 years old in good health and CMV-seropositive. CDR3 sequence (DNA): TGTGCCAGCAGTTTATTCGACAGGGGGGTTGGGAACACTGAAGCTTTCTTT. Translating it yields CASSLFDRGVGNTEAFF.